This passage covers 8 T cell receptor delta chains from one sample sequenced in a study of Vδ1+ human thymocytes. Study results and limitations: Thymic TRG and TRD repertoires appeared highly polyclonal, with Gaussian CDR3 length distributions.

RNA was extracted from the cells and then reverse transcribed. Pooled V-gene forward primers with one constant-region reverse primer generated the CDR3 amplicons by multiplex PCR. TCRdb ran CATT on the multiplex PCR reads. Found here are about 50,000 delta-chain clones, roughly 16% of them singletons; the top ten hold over 0.35%. What these receptors recognize is not known. The sequenced sample consisted of Vdelta1+ gamma-delta thymocytes from the thymus. The subset denotes: FACS-sorted CD3+ TCRalphabeta- TCRVdelta1+ TCRVdelta2- thymocytes. The receptors here all came from a girl younger than two who had congenital heart surgery.

This clone was counted between two and nine times. V usage is TRDV1 and J usage is TRDJ1, with TRDD2 identical over 8 bases. The CDR3 length is 23 residues. The germline gives CDR1 TSWWSYY, CDR2 QGS. The ends lost 3 bases at V and 0 bases at J; junction bases unmatched: 27. The CDR3 protein is CALGDPGSFLRSWEVHHTDKLIF. The CDR3 DNA reads as TGTGCTCTTGGGGATCCGGGGAGCTTCCTACGAAGCTGGGAAGTACACCACACCGATAAACTCATCTTT.

This clone was seen a few times. The rearrangement links TRDV1 to TRDJ1; TRDD3 matches 10 bases. The CDR3 sequence is 21 residues long. From germline, CDR1 is TSWWSYY and CDR2 QGS. Trimming removed 1 base from V and 0 bases from J; junction bases left unmatched: 17. The CDR3 reads CALGEQAPGRGIRLYTDKLIF. The CDR3 DNA is TGTGCTCTTGGGGAACAAGCCCCAGGCCGGGGGATACGGCTGTACACCGATAAACTCATCTTT.

A few counts support this clone. This chain uses TRDV1 with TRDJ1; D uncertain. Germline V gives CDR1 TSWWSYY, CDR2 QGS. The CDR3 contains 19 residues. V lost 0 bases, J lost 0 bases, and 20 bases lay in between. The CDR3: CALGELSNLEGSYTDKLIF. The CDR3 nucleotides read TGTGCTCTTGGGGAACTATCAAACTTGGAGGGTTCGTACACCGATAAACTCATCTTT.

This clone was counted between two and nine times. The junction differs from germline at one of its ends, possibly a read error. The chain couples TRDV1 to TRDJ1; TRDD3 matches 11 bases. The CDR3 consists of 24 residues. Germline V CDR1 and CDR2: TSWWSYY, QGS. CDR3 in DNA: TGCGCTCTTGGGGAAAACGCTAAACCTTCCTCGAACTGGGGGATAAAGGGTCGCACCGATAAACTCATCTTT. It is translated as CALGENAKPSSNWGIKGRTDKLIF.

The chain combines TRDV1 with TRDJ1; 7 nucleotides line up with TRDD3. V dropped 5 bases and J dropped 0; count of bases not matched to a gene: 18. The CDR3 sequence is 19 residues long. CDR1 and CDR2 from the germline V gene are TSWWSYY and QGS. CDR3 nucleotides: TGTGCTCTTGGGTCAACTTCCCCTCCTGGGGGTCAGTACACCGATAAACTCATCTTT. This translates into CALGSTSPPGGQYTDKLIF.

J is TRDJ1 and V is TRDV1, with D possibly TRDD3 on 9 matching bases. Per the germline V gene, CDR1 is TSWWSYY and CDR2 is QGS. CDR3 size: 22 residues. The V gene lost 5 bases and the J gene lost 2 bases, with 36 bases spanning the gap. CDR3 protein: CALGNSRPSYSTGGPHTDKLIF. In nucleotides, the CDR3 is TGTGCTCTTGGGAACTCGCGGCCTTCCTATTCTACTGGGGGACCTCATACCGATAAACTCATCTTT.

Notes on this clone: The germline gene is not matched at one end of the junction; a read error may be the cause. The rearrangement uses TRDV1 and TRDJ1; 13 bases align to TRDD3. There are 20 residues in the CDR3. The germline V gene encodes CDR1 TSWWSYY and CDR2 QGS. The CDR3 here is CALGNWPVLGDTRGTDKLIF. The CDR3 bases are TGTGCTCTTGGGAACTGGCCTGTACTGGGGGATACGCGGGGGACCGATAAACTCATCTTC.

The rearrangement links TRDV1 to TRDJ1, with 12 positions matching TRDD3. There are 29 residues in the CDR3. The J segment lost 0 bases and the V segment lost 3 bases, leaving 41 bases of the junction unmatched. From germline, CDR1 is TSWWSYY and CDR2 QGS. CDR3 bases: TGTGCTCTTGGGGACTTTTTACGGCATCCTCCCCCAGGGGAACTGGGGGATACAGGGCGGCCCTTGTACACCGATAAACTCATCTTT. Translating gives CALGDFLRHPPPGELGDTGRPLYTDKLIF.